The clone carrying this T cell receptor beta chain was recorded a few times. V was pared by 2 bases and J by 7 bases, with 7 bases of the junction left unmatched. Per the germline V gene, CDR1 is MDHEN and CDR2 is SYDVKM. CDR3 size: 15 residues. TCRdb re-called the 5' RACE reads through MiXCR, storing one row per CDR3 protein. The repertoire holds around 1.7 million distinct CDR3 sequences, around 29% seen once, with less than 0.35% in the top ten. The data were obtained in a study of identical twins. The gene calls are TRBV28 and TRBJ2-1; 8 nucleotides agree with TRBD2. The sequenced sample consisted of cord blood. The TCR comes from a newborn girl in good health. The CDR3 nucleotides read TGTGCCAGCAGTTTAGGCGAGCGGGAGAGGAATGAGCAGTTCTTC. It is translated as CASSLGERERNEQFF.